One sample yielded the 10 T cell receptor beta chains listed below, sequenced in a study of Ad26.COV2.S vaccination and SARS-CoV-2 variants. Profiling relied on immunoSEQ multiplex PCR, and the TCRdb table lists in-frame clones only, not all of them. Of about half a million clones listed, about nine tenths are singletons. Described treatment: some 20 received Ad26.COV2.S at low or high dose, single or two shots; five or six received placebo; per-sample allocation not given. It was on day 63 after the first vaccine or placebo injection that samples were taken. The sample in question was peripheral blood, obtained in a trial of Ad26.COV2.S vaccine versus placebo. The receptors come from a person aged 18-60 years who received the Ad26.COV2.S COVID-19 vaccine or a placebo.

V is TRBV6-1 and J is TRBJ1-5; 7 bases are shared with TRBD1. This CDR3 has 17 residues. Germline V gives CDR1 MNHNS, CDR2 SASEGT. The J segment lost 2 bases and the V segment lost 3 bases, leaving 10 bases of the junction unmatched. CDR3 sequence: CASSEARTGRGNQPQHF. The CDR3 DNA follows: TGTGCCAGCAGTGAGGCTAGGACAGGCCGTGGCAATCAGCCCCAGCATTTT.

The chain employs TRBV7-2 and TRBJ1-4; 7 bases agree with TRBD1. CDR3 length equals 13 residues. From germline, CDR1 is SGHTA and CDR2 FQGNSA. The V and J ends lost 3 bases and 11 bases, in that order; junction bases with no gene match: 6. CDR3 sequence (DNA): TGTGCCAGCAGCTTCAGGGGGGGAGAGAAACTGTTTTTT. As protein: CASSFRGGEKLFF. The variable domain in full, completed from reference TRBV7-2 and TRBJ1-4, reads GAGVSQSPSNKVTEKGKDVELRCDPISGHTALYWYRQSLGQGLEFLIYFQGNSAPDKSGLPSDRFSAERTGGSVSTLTIQRTQQEDSAVYLCASSFRGGEKLFFGSGTQLSVL.

The chain carries TRBV7-2 and TRBJ2-1, with 11 bases identical to TRBD2. The germline V gene encodes CDR1 SGHTA and CDR2 FQGNSA. The CDR3 totals 18 residues. Germline trimming cut 8 bases from V and 0 bases from J; bases unmatched to any gene: 12. This chain's CDR3 is CASAPGLAEASSYNEQFF. DNA of the CDR3: TGTGCCAGCGCACCGGGACTAGCGGAGGCCAGCTCCTACAATGAGCAGTTCTTC.

This chain uses TRBV3-1 (or the pseudogene TRBV3-2) with TRBJ1-2; possibly TRBD1 for D (5 bases). CDR1 and CDR2 (germline): LGHDT, YNNKEL (reference sequence). The CDR3 contains 14 residues. V was clipped by 0 bases and J by 8 bases, with 13 bases between them. The CDR3 spells CASSQERGFTGYTF. The CDR3 DNA reads as TGTGCCAGCAGCCAAGAGCGGGGGTTTACGGGCTACACCTTC.

The CDR3 is CASSWDRGQPQHF. CDR3 coding DNA: TGTGCCAGCAGTTGGGACAGGGGTCAGCCCCAGCATTTT. The chain links TRBV6-5 to TRBJ1-5, with TRBD1 matching 10 bases. With 4 bases clipped from V and 6 bases from J, the junction kept 0 bases outside the gene matches. CDR3 size: 13 residues. Germline V gene lookup returns CDR1 MNHEY and CDR2 SVGAGI.

The chain joins TRBV30 to TRBJ2-3, with a tentative D call TRBD2 (5 bases). This CDR3 spans 15 amino acids. Germline lookup yields CDR1 GTSNPN and CDR2 SVGIG (reference sequence). The V end was cut by 0 bases, the J end by 1 base, with 11 bases between. The CDR3 DNA reads TGTGCCTGGAGTGTACTTAACGGGGGCACAGATACGCAGTATTTT. Residues: CAWSVLNGGTDTQYF.

V gene TRBV3-1 (or the pseudogene TRBV3-2) combines with J gene TRBJ1-1, with TRBD1 identical over 8 bases. Looked up from germline, CDR1 is LGHDT and CDR2 is YNNKEL (reference sequence). There are 15 residues in the CDR3. Germline trimming cut 4 bases from V and 5 bases from J; bases unmatched to any gene: 9. The CDR3, as DNA: TGTGCCAGCAGCCGCCTGACAGGGGTAAGGACTGAAGCTTTCTTT. This sequence encodes CASSRLTGVRTEAFF.

The chain joins TRBV25-1 to TRBJ1-1; D is unclear. The germline V gene has CDR1 MGHDK and CDR2 SYGVNS. This CDR3 has 11 amino acids. The V end lost 4 bases, the J end lost 7 bases, and 7 bases lay between the germline ends. The DNA of the CDR3 is TGTGCCAGCAGTGTTTTGGGTGAAGCTTTCTTT. Encoded protein: CASSVLGEAFF.

The genes are TRBV2 and TRBJ1-4, with 10 bases fitting TRBD1. Losses at the gene ends were 7 bases for V and 10 bases for J; bases not matched to a gene: 12. Germline V gives CDR1 SNHLY, CDR2 FYNNEI. The CDR3 consists of 15 residues. The CDR3 protein is CASKEVTGGEGKLFF. As DNA, the CDR3 is TGTGCCAGCAAGGAGGTGACAGGGGGCGAAGGAAAACTGTTTTTT. Complete variable domain (other parts from reference TRBV2 and TRBJ1-4): EPEVTQTPSHQVTQMGQEVILRCVPISNHLYFYWYRQILGQKVEFLVSFYNNEISEKSEIFDDQFSVERPDGSNFTLKIRSTKLEDSAMYFCASKEVTGGEGKLFFGSGTQLSVL.

The J gene is TRBJ1-2, the V gene TRBV4-1; TRBD1 aligns across 12 bases. The J segment lost 6 bases and the V segment lost 1 base, leaving 12 bases of the junction unmatched. Per the germline V gene, CDR1 is MGHRA and CDR2 is YSYEKL. The CDR3 sequence is 18 residues long. CDR3 sequence: CASSQVSGTGGSRHGYTF. The CDR3 DNA reads TGCGCCAGCAGCCAAGTCTCCGGGACAGGGGGCTCGAGGCATGGCTACACCTTC.